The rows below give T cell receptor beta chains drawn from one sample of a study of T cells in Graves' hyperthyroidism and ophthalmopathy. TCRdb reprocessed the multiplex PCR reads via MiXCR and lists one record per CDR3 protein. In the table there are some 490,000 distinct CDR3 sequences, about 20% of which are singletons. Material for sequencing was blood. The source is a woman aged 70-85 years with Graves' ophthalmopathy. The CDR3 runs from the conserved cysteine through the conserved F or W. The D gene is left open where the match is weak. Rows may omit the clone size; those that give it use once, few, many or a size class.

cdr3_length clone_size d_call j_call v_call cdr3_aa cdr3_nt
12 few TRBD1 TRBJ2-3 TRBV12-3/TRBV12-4 CASSSQGNTQYF TGTGCCAGCAGTTCACAGGGGAATACGCAGTATTTT
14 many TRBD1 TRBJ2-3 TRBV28 CASSLWEGQGMQYF TGTGCCAGCAGTTTATGGGAGGGACAGGGAATGCAGTATTTT
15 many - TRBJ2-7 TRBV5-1 CASSLAGEGIYEQYF TGCGCCAGCAGCTTGGCGGGAGAGGGGATCTACGAGCAGTACTTC
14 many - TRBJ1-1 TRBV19 CASSIGTGNTEAFF TGTGCCAGCAGTATTGGGACGGGAAACACTGAAGCTTTCTTT
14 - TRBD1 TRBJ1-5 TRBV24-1 CATSPDRATQPQHF TGTGCCACCAGTCCCGACAGGGCGACTCAGCCCCAGCATTTT
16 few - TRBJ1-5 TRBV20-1 CSASLMGTVPPGAQHF TGCAGTGCTAGCTTAATGGGCACAGTCCCACCTGGGGCCCAGCATTTT
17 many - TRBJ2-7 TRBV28 CASSPDTIQGPSYEQYF TGTGCCAGCAGTCCCGATACTATACAGGGCCCCTCCTACGAGCAGTACTTC
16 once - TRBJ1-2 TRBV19 CASSIGAGLSNCGYTF TGTGCCAGTAGTATAGGGGCAGGTTTGTCTAACTGTGGCTACACCTTC
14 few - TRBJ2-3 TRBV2 CANRRQDSTDTQYF TGTGCCAACCGCCGACAGGATAGCACAGATACGCAGTATTTT
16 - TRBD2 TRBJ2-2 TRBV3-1 CASSQDPGGRPGELFF TGTGCCAGCAGCCAAGATCCCGGCGGGAGACCCGGGGAGCTGTTTTTT
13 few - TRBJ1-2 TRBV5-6 CASSRTGPWGYTF TGTGCCAGCAGTCGCACAGGGCCTTGGGGCTACACCTTC
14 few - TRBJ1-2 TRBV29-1 CSARKREANYGYTF TGCAGCGCCCGAAAAAGGGAAGCTAACTATGGCTACACCTTC
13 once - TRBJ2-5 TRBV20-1 CSANTATAWTQYF TGCAGTGCTAATACGGCGACCGCATGGACCCAGTACTTC
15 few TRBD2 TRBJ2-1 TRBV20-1 CSARDPSGRGDEQFF TGCAGTGCTAGAGACCCTAGCGGGAGAGGTGATGAGCAGTTCTTC
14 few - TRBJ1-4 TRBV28 CASSTGGAGEKLFF TGTGCCAGCTCTACGGGGGGGGCTGGTGAAAAACTGTTTTTT
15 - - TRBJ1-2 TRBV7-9 CAIIGRRSRRYGYTF TGTGCCATAATAGGCCGGCGCAGTCGGAGGTATGGCTACACCTTC
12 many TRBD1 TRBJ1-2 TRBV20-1 CSATGQGHGYTF TGCAGTGCTACAGGACAGGGACATGGCTACACCTTC
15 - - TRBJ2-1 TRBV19 CASSTGIGYYNEQFF TGTGCCAGTAGTACGGGAATTGGGTACTACAATGAGCAGTTCTTC
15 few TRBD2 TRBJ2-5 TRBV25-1 CASSDGGNSGRSQYF TGTGCCAGCAGTGACGGGGGAAATAGCGGGAGGTCTCAGTACTTC
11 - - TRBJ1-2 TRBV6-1 CASRRTEGYTF TGTGCCAGCAGGCGTACGGAAGGCTACACCTTC
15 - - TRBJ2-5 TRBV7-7 CASSLVGGGPETQYF TGTGCTAGCAGCTTAGTGGGGGGAGGACCAGAGACCCAGTACTTC
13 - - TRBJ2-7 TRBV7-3 CASSLIGADEQYF TGTGCCAGCAGCTTAATCGGGGCAGACGAGCAGTACTTC
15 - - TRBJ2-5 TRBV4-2 CASSHPAGRQETQYF TGTGCCAGCAGCCACCCAGCGGGTCGACAAGAGACCCAGTACTTC
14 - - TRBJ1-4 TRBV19 CASSMYIQDEKLLF TGTGCCAGTAGTATGTACATTCAGGATGAAAAACTGCTTTTT
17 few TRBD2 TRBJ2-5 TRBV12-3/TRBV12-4 CASSFLGLAGGGETQYF TGTGCCAGCAGTTTTCTGGGGCTAGCGGGAGGGGGAGAGACCCAGTACTTC
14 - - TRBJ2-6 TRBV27 CASSPRGGANVLTF TGTGCCAGCAGTCCCCGGGGTGGGGCCAACGTCCTGACTTTC
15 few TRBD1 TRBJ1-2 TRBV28 CASSFPRGLGHGYTF TGTGCCAGCAGTTTCCCCAGGGGGCTCGGACACGGCTACACCTTC
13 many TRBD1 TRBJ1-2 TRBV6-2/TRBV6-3 CATETGGVYGYTF TGTGCCACCGAGACAGGGGGCGTCTATGGCTACACCTTC
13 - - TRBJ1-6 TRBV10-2 CASSDFEGSALHF TGCGCCAGCAGTGATTTTGAAGGGTCCGCCCTCCACTTT
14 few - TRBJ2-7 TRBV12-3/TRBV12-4 CASSLHGAPAEQYF TGTGCCAGCAGTTTACACGGGGCCCCCGCCGAGCAGTACTTC
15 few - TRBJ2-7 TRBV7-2 CASSPVGFLLYEQYF TGTGCCAGCAGCCCCGTGGGTTTTCTTTTATACGAGCAGTACTTC
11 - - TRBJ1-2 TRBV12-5 CASGYTGGYTF TGTGCTAGTGGTTACACAGGGGGCTACACCTTC
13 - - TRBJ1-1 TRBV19 CASSPEVFSEAFF TGTGCCAGTAGTCCTGAGGTGTTTTCTGAAGCTTTCTTT